This T cell receptor (beta chain) was observed in a study of shared clonotypes between healthy human individuals (dated by TCRdb to the early 2020s). Describing the broader study: Two women and a few men aged 18 to 49 years were included in the cohort. Blood TCR repertoires of about 5 healthy adults were deeply sequenced to estimate repertoire size and the extent of clonotype sharing between individuals. For each donor, CD4 naive and CD4 memory were each given three plates, CD8 naive was given two plates, and CD8 memory was given one plate. Per donor, leukapheresis produced somewhere between about 0.85 and 8.9 billion PBMCs. Libraries were prepared and TCR repertoires were sequenced by different laboratories using diverse techniques, in order to increase sequencing depth and limit assay-specific biases. Study-wide conclusions, independent of this receptor: Because the study included a small number of donors, the genetic and exposure-history diversity represented was limited. Even with the large sequencing depth, rarefaction of the sorted-subset datasets indicated that sequencing was incomplete. Pairwise subsampling led to the expectation that sequencing depth would affect the degree of clonotype sharing among donors. Sharing across a handful of donors was observed for about 5% of naive CD4, less than 4% of naive CD8, 2% to 2.5% of memory CD4, and approximately 0.41% of memory CD8 clonotypes. Compared with non-shared clonotypes, the clonotypes found in all four sorted-subset donors had higher generation probabilities. Naive subsets generally had larger estimated clonotype richness than memory subsets did. Sampling was restricted to blood, and TCR repertoires in tissue are likely to differ from TCR repertoires in blood.

Donors were healthy HIV-negative adults with no recently reported acute infections or vaccinations. Every donor was a Caucasian adult residing in Nashville, Tennessee, USA. CD4+ T cells were enriched by magnetic negative selection; naive cells were then positively selected on CD45RA, and the negative fraction formed the memory subset. After blood collection by leukapheresis, PBMCs were isolated using Ficoll-Histopaque density gradient centrifugation and then cryopreserved in the vapor phase of liquid nitrogen. Analytical flow cytometry was used to check the purity and quantity of every magnetically sorted T cell population. Genomic DNA was isolated from every sorted fraction and measured by UV absorbance on a Nanodrop 2000c. V sheds 0 bases and J sheds 1 base, leaving 10 bases between their ends. The CDR3 runs 16 amino acids, cysteine and phenylalanine included. The only DNA kept is the CDR3, 48 bases in frame from the first base. CDR1 SNHLY and CDR2 FYNNEI were looked up in the germline V gene.

This clone was seen a few times. Which antigen it targets is not known. Per-base quality was not reported, and no clone a single base away is much larger than it. TCR CDR3 regions were amplified from genomic DNA by multiplex PCR using the deep immunoSEQ assay. For each cell subset, the extracted genomic DNA was distributed evenly across all wells of several immunoSEQ 96-well plates, and each plate served as one replicate. Each replicate PCR for sorted subsets received approximately 220 ng genomic DNA, equal to about 30,000 T cell genomes. The purified libraries were quantified using a Qubit 3.0 fluorometer, sized with a Bioanalyzer 2100, and then quantified again using the KAPA Library Quantification kit. Each immunoSEQ 96-well plate was sequenced on its own single-read 150-cycle Illumina NextSeq 550 flow cell. The source study handled its data this way. Because the immunoSEQ output held only junctional sequences and lacked quality scores, the filtering could not match the filtering applied to full-length reads. To assign V/J genes and CDR3, sequences were annotated against IMGT germline references using PyIR, a Python wrapper for IgBLAST v1.9. Reads were removed for weak V/J assignments (E-value above 1e-6), missing CDR3, stop codons, out-of-frame junctions, or ambiguous translated residues. V3J clonotypes were defined as sequences sharing an identical inferred V gene, J gene, and CDR3 amino acid sequence. The percentage overlap between two repertoires was calculated by dividing the number of shared unique clonotypes by the size of the smaller repertoire. Repertoire richness was assessed with RTK rarefaction, the Chao1 estimator, and Recon v2.1 estimates of unobserved clonotypes. Generation probabilities were computed with OLGA for all TCRbeta clonotypes obtained by the gDNA method from a handful of donors. Sourced from immuneACCESS, this table was stored by TCRdb with only in-frame sequences that have V and J called. A share of the clones is absent; for the studies checked, an unresolved V gene accounts for under half, and the remainder has no known explanation. From that table come the V and J calls and clone size; the DNA was used to work out D and trimming. This sample lists a few million clones; approximately 96% were detected once. The ten most abundant clones make up approximately 0.13% of the sample.

The origin of this receptor is a man between 18 and 29 years old in good health. The chain is made from TRBV2 and TRBJ1-5; a confident D gene designation cannot be given. The source material was naive CD4+ T cells sorted from blood. Reading the label with the study, this specimen's cell subset or site is: CD45RA+ positively selected. The CDR3 sequence is CASSEAVEGSNQPQHF. The DNA sequence is TGTGCCAGCAGTGAAGCGGTTGAGGGCAGCAATCAGCCCCAGCATTTT.